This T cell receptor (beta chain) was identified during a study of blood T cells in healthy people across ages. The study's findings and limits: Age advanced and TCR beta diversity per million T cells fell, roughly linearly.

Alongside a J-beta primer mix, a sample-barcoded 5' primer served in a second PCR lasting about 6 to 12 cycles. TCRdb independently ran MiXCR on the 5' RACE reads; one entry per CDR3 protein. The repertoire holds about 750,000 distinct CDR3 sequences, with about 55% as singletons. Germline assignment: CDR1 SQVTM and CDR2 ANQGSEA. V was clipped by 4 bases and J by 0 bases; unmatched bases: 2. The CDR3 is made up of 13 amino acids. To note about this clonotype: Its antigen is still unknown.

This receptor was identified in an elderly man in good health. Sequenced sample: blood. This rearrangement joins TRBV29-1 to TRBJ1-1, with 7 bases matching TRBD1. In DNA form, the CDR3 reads TGCAGCGTTGTTCAGGGGGTGAACACTGAAGCTTTCTTT. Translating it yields CSVVQGVNTEAFF.